The rows below give T cell receptor beta chains drawn from one sample of a study of blood T cells in healthy people across ages. One entry per CDR3 protein results from TCRdb running MiXCR on the 5' RACE reads. Found here are hundreds of thousands of distinct CDR3 sequences, less than 35% of them singletons; the top ten hold around 14%. The specimen sequenced was blood. These receptors came from a woman over 75 in good health. The CDR3 runs from the conserved cysteine through the conserved F or W. Each record gives: clone size, V gene, J gene, D gene, CDR3 DNA, CDR3 protein. The D gene is left open where the match is weak. Some rows mark clone size as missing; the rest say once, few, many or name a class of expanded clone.

clone size: few; V gene: TRBV28; J gene: TRBJ1-2; D gene: TRBD1; CDR3 DNA: TGTGCCAGCATCTCAGGGGGTGGCTATGGCTACACCTTC; CDR3 protein: CASISGGGYGYTF
clone size: -; V gene: TRBV24-1; J gene: TRBJ1-5; D gene: -; CDR3 DNA: TGTGCCACCAGTGATTCGAATCAGCCCCAGCATTTT; CDR3 protein: CATSDSNQPQHF
clone size: -; V gene: TRBV5-1; J gene: TRBJ2-1; D gene: TRBD2; CDR3 DNA: TGCGCCAGCAGGAGTGGGGCTAGCGGGAGCAATGAGCAGTTCTTC; CDR3 protein: CASRSGASGSNEQFF
clone size: many; V gene: TRBV20-1; J gene: TRBJ2-4; D gene: -; CDR3 DNA: TGCAGTGCTAGAGAAGCTTGGGACATTCAGTACTTC; CDR3 protein: CSAREAWDIQYF
clone size: many; V gene: TRBV4-1; J gene: TRBJ1-2; D gene: -; CDR3 DNA: TGTGCCAGCAGCCAAGAAAGGGGAGCTAACTATGGCTACACCTTC; CDR3 protein: CASSQERGANYGYTF
clone size: -; V gene: TRBV7-2; J gene: TRBJ1-3; D gene: -; CDR3 DNA: TGTGCCAGCAGCTTAGACAGGGCGCGAGGAAACACCATATATTTT; CDR3 protein: CASSLDRARGNTIYF
clone size: -; V gene: TRBV5-1; J gene: TRBJ2-3; D gene: TRBD2; CDR3 DNA: TGCGCCAGCGGCGGACTAGCGGGCACAGATACGCAGTATTTT; CDR3 protein: CASGGLAGTDTQYF
clone size: few; V gene: TRBV28; J gene: TRBJ1-4; D gene: -; CDR3 DNA: TGTGCCAGCAGCACCGCGGGAAAACTGTTTTTT; CDR3 protein: CASSTAGKLFF
clone size: -; V gene: TRBV10-3; J gene: TRBJ2-7; D gene: -; CDR3 DNA: TGTGCCATCAGTGCGAACGGGGCCTCCTACGAGCAGTACTTC; CDR3 protein: CAISANGASYEQYF
clone size: many; V gene: TRBV20-1; J gene: TRBJ2-1; D gene: TRBD2; CDR3 DNA: TGCAGTGCTAGACGGGGGGGCCGCAAGGGGGATGAGCAGTTCTTC; CDR3 protein: CSARRGGRKGDEQFF
clone size: -; V gene: TRBV7-9; J gene: TRBJ1-3; D gene: -; CDR3 DNA: TGTGCCAGCAGCTTGGGCCCGGTGGGGGCCGGAAACACCATATATTTT; CDR3 protein: CASSLGPVGAGNTIYF
clone size: -; V gene: TRBV20-1; J gene: TRBJ2-3; D gene: -; CDR3 DNA: TGCAGTGCCCTTGACCTAAGCACAGATACGCAGTATTTT; CDR3 protein: CSALDLSTDTQYF
clone size: few; V gene: TRBV28; J gene: TRBJ1-1; D gene: -; CDR3 DNA: TGTGCCAGCAGTTTAGAGTATGAAGCTTTCTTT; CDR3 protein: CASSLEYEAFF
clone size: -; V gene: TRBV29-1; J gene: TRBJ1-2; D gene: -; CDR3 DNA: TGCAGCGTTGGGGGGGCGACAGGTTCGCTCGGAAACTATGGCTACACCTTC; CDR3 protein: CSVGGATGSLGNYGYTF
clone size: once; V gene: TRBV21-1; J gene: TRBJ2-3; D gene: -; CDR3 DNA: TGTGCCAGCACCCCTGGTTTGGCCAGGCGGGGTACAGATACGCAGTATTTT; CDR3 protein: CASTPGLARRGTDTQYF
clone size: many; V gene: TRBV20-1; J gene: TRBJ2-1; D gene: -; CDR3 DNA: TGCAGTGCTAGAGATCGCGATGAGCAGTTCTTC; CDR3 protein: CSARDRDEQFF
clone size: -; V gene: TRBV7-2; J gene: TRBJ2-1; D gene: -; CDR3 DNA: TGTGCCAGCAGCTTAGAGCTAGACTCCTACAATGAGCAGTTCTTC; CDR3 protein: CASSLELDSYNEQFF
clone size: many; V gene: TRBV7-8; J gene: TRBJ1-1; D gene: TRBD1; CDR3 DNA: TGTGCCAGCAGCCTGAACAGGGGAGGAGGCACTGAAGCTTTCTTT; CDR3 protein: CASSLNRGGGTEAFF
clone size: many; V gene: TRBV5-1; J gene: TRBJ2-1; D gene: -; CDR3 DNA: TGCGCCAGCAAGGTGGCAGCTAGCGAGTTGAATGAGCAGTTCTTC; CDR3 protein: CASKVAASELNEQFF
clone size: -; V gene: TRBV11-2; J gene: TRBJ1-2; D gene: -; CDR3 DNA: TGTGCCAGCAGCTTAGGATCGACAGGAGGCTATGGCTACACCTTC; CDR3 protein: CASSLGSTGGYGYTF
clone size: many; V gene: TRBV15; J gene: TRBJ1-2; D gene: -; CDR3 DNA: TGTGCCACCAGCAGACCGGGAGGGGACTATGGCTACACCTTC; CDR3 protein: CATSRPGGDYGYTF
clone size: many; V gene: TRBV20-1; J gene: TRBJ2-6; D gene: -; CDR3 DNA: TGCAGCGCGAGGGGGAGCTCTGGGGCCAACGTCCTGACTTTC; CDR3 protein: CSARGSSGANVLTF
clone size: -; V gene: TRBV6-6; J gene: TRBJ2-7; D gene: -; CDR3 DNA: TGTGCCAGTATTCTTCGGGACTCTGGGGAATACGAGCAGTACTTC; CDR3 protein: CASILRDSGEYEQYF
clone size: many; V gene: TRBV9; J gene: TRBJ2-5; D gene: -; CDR3 DNA: TGTGCCAGCAGCTACGGGTCGGGGGTCACGGGGGAGACCCAGTACTTC; CDR3 protein: CASSYGSGVTGETQYF
clone size: -; V gene: TRBV18; J gene: TRBJ2-7; D gene: -; CDR3 DNA: TGTGCCAGCTCACCAACTGGACGGAGCTCCTACGAGCAGTACTTC; CDR3 protein: CASSPTGRSSYEQYF